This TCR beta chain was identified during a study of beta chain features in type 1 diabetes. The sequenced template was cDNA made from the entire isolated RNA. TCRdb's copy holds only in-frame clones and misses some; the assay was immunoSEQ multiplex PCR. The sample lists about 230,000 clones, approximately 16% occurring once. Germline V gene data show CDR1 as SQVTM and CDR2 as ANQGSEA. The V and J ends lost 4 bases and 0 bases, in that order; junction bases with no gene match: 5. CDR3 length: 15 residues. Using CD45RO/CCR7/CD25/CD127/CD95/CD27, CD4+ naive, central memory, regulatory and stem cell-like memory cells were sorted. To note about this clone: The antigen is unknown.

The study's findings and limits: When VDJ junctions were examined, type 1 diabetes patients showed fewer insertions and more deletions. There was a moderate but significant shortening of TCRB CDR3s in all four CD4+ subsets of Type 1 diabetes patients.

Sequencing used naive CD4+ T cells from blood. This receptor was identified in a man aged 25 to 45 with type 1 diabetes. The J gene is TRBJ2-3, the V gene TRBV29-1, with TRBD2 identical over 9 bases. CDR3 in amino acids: CSVGHTSGSTDTQYF. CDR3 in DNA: TGCAGCGTTGGACATACTAGCGGGAGCACAGATACGCAGTATTTT.